This T cell receptor beta chain came from a study of T cell changes during pregnancy in multiple sclerosis. Some clones are missing from TCRdb's copy, which holds only in-frame ones; the method was immunoSEQ multiplex PCR. Of more than 85,000 clones in the sample, 90% to 95% are singletons; the top ten hold approximately 1.2%. There are 12 residues in the CDR3. Looked up from germline, CDR1 is SGHNT and CDR2 is YYREEE (reference sequence). The V and J ends lost 4 bases and 12 bases respectively, with 14 bases between them. This receptor was taken from a female donor with multiple sclerosis, enrolled in a pregnancy study. V and J are TRBV5-4 and TRBJ2-1; D uncertain. The source material was peripheral blood, sampled in the second trimester of pregnancy. In DNA form, the CDR3 reads TGTGCCAGCAGCCGGAGTGGGTCGTCGCAGTTCTTC. It encodes CASSRSGSSQFF. Looking up the rest from reference TRBV5-4 and TRBJ2-1 gives the full variable domain: ETGVTQSPTHLIKTRGQQVTLRCSSQSGHNTVSWYQQALGQGPQFIFQYYREEENGRGNFPPRFSGLQFPNYSSELNVNALELDDSALYLCASSRSGSSQFFGPGTRLTVL.